Presented here are 10 T cell receptor beta chains from one specimen sequenced in a study of blood T cell repertoires in COVID-19. Produced via immunoSEQ multiplex PCR; TCRdb's table is partial and in-frame only. Of approximately 260,000 clones listed, nearly 90% were seen once; the top ten hold approximately 2.3%. The sequencing sample was made of peripheral blood. These receptor sequences come from a woman aged 60 to 75 with COVID-19, enrolled during active disease.

This rearrangement joins TRBV2 to TRBJ1-2; D might be TRBD1 (6 bases). Trimming shortened V by 6 bases and J by 4 bases, and 15 bases separated the two germline ends. Germline values: CDR1 SNHLY, CDR2 FYNNEI. The CDR3 covers 14 residues. The chain's CDR3 is CASRDRVNTYGYTF. CDR3 in DNA: TGTGCCAGCAGGGACAGAGTCAACACCTATGGCTACACCTTC.

V is TRBV6-5 and J is TRBJ1-1; D unclear. Trimming cost V 8 bases and J 0 bases, with 10 bases left between them. The CDR3 is 13 amino acids. CDR1 is MNHEY and CDR2 is SVGAGI in the germline V gene. The CDR3 sequence: CASLRGVNTEAFF. CDR3 nucleotides: TGTGCCAGCCTCCGCGGGGTGAACACTGAAGCTTTCTTT.

The J gene is TRBJ2-3, the V gene TRBV10-3; D perhaps matches TRBD1 (5 bases). The CDR3 length is 14 residues. Germline V gene sequence: CDR1 ENHRY, CDR2 SYGVKD. V was shortened by 8 bases and J by 6 bases, with 18 bases between the two germline ends. Written as DNA, the CDR3 is TGTGCCATCTCAGTCGGACACTCCTCGGATACGCAGTATTTT. Encoded protein: CAISVGHSSDTQYF.

The V and J genes are TRBV4-3 and TRBJ2-3, with D unresolved. Germline V gene lookup returns CDR1 LGHNA and CDR2 YSLEER. CDR3 length equals 15 residues. V lost 2 bases, J lost 0 bases, and 9 bases lay in between. CDR3: CASSQLVYSTDTQYF. The CDR3 bases are TGCGCCAGCAGCCAACTCGTCTACAGCACAGATACGCAGTATTTT.

The chain links TRBV6-5 to TRBJ1-4; maybe TRBD1 (6 bases). Germline V gene sequence: CDR1 MNHEY, CDR2 SVGAGI. Trimming removed 2 bases at V and 8 bases at J, with 12 bases between. The CDR3 sequence is 14 residues long. The CDR3 loop reads CASSYRGGWEKLFF. CDR3 DNA sequence: TGTGCCAGCAGTTACAGGGGGGGATGGGAAAAACTGTTTTTT.

The chain couples TRBV9 to TRBJ2-2, with D possibly matching TRBD1 (6 bases). This CDR3 contains 16 residues. Between the trimmed V and J ends, which lost 0 bases and 4 bases, there was a span of 13 bases. In germline, CDR1 is SGDLS, CDR2 YYNGEE. CDR3 amino acids: CASSVEVGAGTGELFF. In DNA, the CDR3 is TGTGCCAGCAGCGTAGAGGTGGGGGCAGGCACCGGGGAGCTGTTTTTT.

This clone was found once. One end of the junction fails to match germline, which may point to a read error. The chain combines TRBV4-3 with TRBJ2-2; possibly TRBD2 for D (5 bases). Germline CDR1 LGHNA, CDR2 YSLEER. This CDR3 region has 15 residues. For the CDR3, the DNA is TGCGCCAGCAGCCAAGATGACGGGAACACCGGGGAGCTGCTTTTT. As protein: CASSQDDGNTGELLF.

This clone was seen just once. The chain has TRBV5-6 and TRBJ2-1, with a possible D match to TRBD1 (6 bases). The CDR3 has 15 amino acids. Trimming took 4 bases from V and 5 from J, leaving 16 bases between them. The germline V gene encodes CDR1 SGHDT and CDR2 YYEEEE. The chain's CDR3 is CASSTWVGADNEQFF. The DNA for the CDR3 is TGTGCCAGCAGCACCTGGGTGGGGGCTGACAATGAGCAGTTCTTC. The variable domain in full, with the rest retrieved from reference TRBV5-6 and TRBJ2-1, is DAGVTQSPTHLIKTRGQQVTLRCSPKSGHDTVSWYQQALGQGPQFIFQYYEEEERQRGNFPDRFSGHQFPNYSSELNVNALLLGDSALYLCASSTWVGADNEQFFGPGTRLTVL.

This chain connects TRBV2 to TRBJ1-5; tentatively, D is TRBD1 (6 bases). Trimming took 6 bases from V and 6 from J, leaving 12 bases between them. This CDR3 spans 13 amino acids. The V gene's germline CDR1 is SNHLY and CDR2 FYNNEI. The CDR3, as DNA: TGTGCCAGCAGCGCACAGGGCAGTCAGCCCCAGCATTTT. The encoded protein is CASSAQGSQPQHF.

The V gene is TRBV18, the J gene TRBJ2-2; D call uncertain. The CDR3 contains 14 residues. V was clipped by 6 bases and J by 6 bases, with 14 bases between them. Germline CDR1 and CDR2: KGHSH and LQKENI. CDR3 DNA sequence: TGTGCCAGCTCGCCTAGTTTGGAATCCGGGGAGCTGTTTTTT. It translates to CASSPSLESGELFF.